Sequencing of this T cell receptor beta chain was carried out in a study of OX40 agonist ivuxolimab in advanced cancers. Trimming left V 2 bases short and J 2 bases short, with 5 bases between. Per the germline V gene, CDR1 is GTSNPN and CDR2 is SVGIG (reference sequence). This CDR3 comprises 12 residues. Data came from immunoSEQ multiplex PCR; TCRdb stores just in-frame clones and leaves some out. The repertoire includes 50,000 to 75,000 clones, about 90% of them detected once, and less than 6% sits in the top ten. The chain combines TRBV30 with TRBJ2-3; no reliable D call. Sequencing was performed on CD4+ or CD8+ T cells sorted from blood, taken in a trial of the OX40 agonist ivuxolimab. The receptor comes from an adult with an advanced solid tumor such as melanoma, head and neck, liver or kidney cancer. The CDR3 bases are TGTGCCTGGAGTATGAACACAGATACGCAGTATTTT. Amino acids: CAWSMNTDTQYF.